This T cell receptor beta chain was observed in a study of HIV-infected patients and healthy controls. Across the study: Total CDR3 counts per chain did not differ significantly between patients and controls. Study-wide findings and caveats: During therapy, HIV-associated CDR3s fell significantly in frequency, while CMV-associated CDR3s did not change significantly. MAIT alpha-chain CDR3s were frequent in healthy controls, depleted in HIV+.

CDR3 length equals 15 residues. Losses at the gene ends were 5 bases for V and 4 bases for J; bases not matched to a gene: 7. Germline lookup yields CDR1 SGHTA and CDR2 FQGNSA. cDNA was made from about 500 ng RNA using alpha and beta constant primers. Separate chain-specific third strand synthesis with multiplexing indices produced the alpha and beta libraries. TCRdb reprocessed the 5' RACE reads via MiXCR and lists one record per CDR3 protein. The sample lists several thousand distinct CDR3 sequences, under 8% occurring once. Antiretroviral therapy had run roughly three months, about 14 weeks, before follow-up blood collection. All unsorted peripheral T cells were captured because whole blood was used without fractionation. A 2.5 ml peripheral blood sample was taken for RNA. Many counts were recorded for this clonotype. The antigen remains undetermined.

Here the sequenced sample was blood, taken during antiretroviral therapy. This receptor was taken from an adult with HIV infection. This chain joins TRBV7-2 and TRBJ2-5; 10 bases are a match to TRBD2. CDR3 sequence: CASSPRTSGGETQYF. The CDR3 DNA follows: TGTGCCAGCAGCCCGCGGACTAGCGGAGGAGAGACCCAGTACTTC.